The rows below give T cell receptor beta chains drawn from one sample of a study of identical twins. Each CDR3 protein gets one entry after TCRdb re-called the 5' RACE reads with MiXCR. The profile shows 200,000 to 250,000 distinct CDR3 sequences, roughly 7% of them singletons. These sequences were also reported in another study, on yellow fever vaccine responses in identical twins.

Sequenced: memory (CD45RO+) T cells sorted from blood. The receptors stem from a woman under 30 in good health. Each CDR3 is given without its conserved first and last residue. The order of the fields is J gene, V gene, D gene, CDR3 protein. The D gene is left open where the match is weak.

TRBJ2-6,TRBV3-1,-,ASSQGGSGSGANVLT
TRBJ2-1,TRBV27,TRBD1,ASSPGTGGNEQF
TRBJ2-1,TRBV20-1,TRBD2,SARAPLAAPYNEQF
TRBJ1-4,TRBV5-1,-,ASSLEGELF
TRBJ2-1,TRBV12-3/TRBV12-4,-,ASSLEQNNEQF
TRBJ2-1,TRBV11-3,TRBD2,ASSLAAGGPHEQF
TRBJ2-1,TRBV6-4,TRBD2,ASSSSGTSGYNEQF
TRBJ2-1,TRBV28,TRBD1,ASSSGQGAHNEQF
TRBJ1-6,TRBV20-1,-,SASRTQGYNSPLH
TRBJ2-1,TRBV4-1,TRBD1,ASSHPGTGSNEQF
TRBJ2-1,TRBV5-1,TRBD1,ASSLGLWDRGVNEQF
TRBJ2-3,TRBV7-2,-,ASSSDWPGEQY
TRBJ2-3,TRBV27,-,ASSPLGRISTDTQY
TRBJ2-1,TRBV4-2,-,ASSPGLDNEQF
TRBJ1-1,TRBV5-4,-,ASSLRTGQFSPMNTEAF
TRBJ2-1,TRBV20-1,-,SARDWRDSRDNEQF
TRBJ2-1,TRBV11-2,-,ASSLRGGTSSYNEQF
TRBJ2-6,TRBV7-2,-,ASSPSGGGAGANVLT
TRBJ2-7,TRBV27,-,ASSFRGKTYEQY
TRBJ2-1,TRBV4-2,TRBD2,ASSQDRGGVSYNEQF
TRBJ2-7,TRBV4-1,-,ASSQVGSYEQY
TRBJ1-2,TRBV9,TRBD1,ASSGQGAHYGYT
TRBJ2-1,TRBV5-6,-,ASSKDTEQF
TRBJ1-5,TRBV12-3/TRBV12-4,TRBD1,ASSPGTVSSNQPQH
TRBJ2-3,TRBV5-1,-,ASSGQFNTQY
TRBJ2-1,TRBV5-6,-,ASSLRGYNEQF
TRBJ1-5,TRBV4-1,TRBD1,ASSQEKGAQSNQPQH
TRBJ2-6,TRBV24-1,-,ATSDSARMTASGANVLT
TRBJ2-1,TRBV10-2,TRBD2,ASSELAGIYDNEQF
TRBJ1-1,TRBV5-8,-,ASSLERFWVNTEAF
TRBJ1-1,TRBV6-1,-,ASSERPAGGTEAF
TRBJ2-5,TRBV2,TRBD1,AFSFRWRQGFRPETQY
TRBJ1-4,TRBV25-1,TRBD1,ASSDGGGREKLF
TRBJ2-1,TRBV2,-,ASGRLDNEQF
TRBJ2-1,TRBV5-1,TRBD1,ASREGTGGINEQF
TRBJ2-3,TRBV7-9,-,ASSLWYPDTQY
TRBJ2-3,TRBV15,-,ATSRDGLGTTDTQY
TRBJ2-3,TRBV12-3/TRBV12-4,-,ASTRTDTQY
TRBJ1-1,TRBV10-3,-,ASGAELPNTEAF
TRBJ2-1,TRBV6-1,TRBD2,ASRGLAGVSNEQF
TRBJ2-7,TRBV20-1,-,SASLPGSSYEQY
TRBJ2-2,TRBV10-2,TRBD1,ASTGGRTGELF
TRBJ1-3,TRBV27,-,ASSLGRNSGNTIY
TRBJ2-7,TRBV10-3,-,AISPREALYEQY
TRBJ2-2,TRBV3-1,-,ASSRWTDNTGELF
TRBJ1-2,TRBV29-1,TRBD1,SALQGANYGYT
TRBJ2-1,TRBV15,-,ATSRDSRWEQF
TRBJ2-3,TRBV11-2,-,ASSEVYGTPSTDTQY
TRBJ2-3,TRBV5-1,TRBD2,ASSLTSGGAADTQY
TRBJ2-3,TRBV5-5,-,ASNAGGSTDTQY
TRBJ2-1,TRBV5-6,TRBD2,ASSSLVASGYNEQF
TRBJ2-5,TRBV7-6,-,ASSLTGTRETQY
TRBJ2-3,TRBV6-4,TRBD2,ASSPLAGGPDTQY
TRBJ1-1,TRBV10-2,-,ASTQGGEAF
TRBJ2-5,TRBV19,-,ASSIGGGSKETQY
TRBJ1-1,TRBV5-5,-,ASSFRARDTEAF
TRBJ1-2,TRBV3-1,-,ASSQQLRTSEGLRNYGYT